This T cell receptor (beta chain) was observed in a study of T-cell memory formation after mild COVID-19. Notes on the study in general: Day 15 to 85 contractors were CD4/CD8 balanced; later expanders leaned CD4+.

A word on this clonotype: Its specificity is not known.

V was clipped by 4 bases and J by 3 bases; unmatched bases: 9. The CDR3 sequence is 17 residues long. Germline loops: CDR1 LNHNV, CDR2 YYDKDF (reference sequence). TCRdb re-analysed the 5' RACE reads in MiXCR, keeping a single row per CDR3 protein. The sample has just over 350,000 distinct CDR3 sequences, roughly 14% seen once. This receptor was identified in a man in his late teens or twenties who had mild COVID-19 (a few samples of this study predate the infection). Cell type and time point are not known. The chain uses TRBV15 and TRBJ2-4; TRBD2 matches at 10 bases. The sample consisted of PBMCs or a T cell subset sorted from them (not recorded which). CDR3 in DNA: TGTGCCACCAGCAACGAGCGGGGGGGCGGGGTCAAAAACATTCAGTACTTC. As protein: CATSNERGGGVKNIQYF. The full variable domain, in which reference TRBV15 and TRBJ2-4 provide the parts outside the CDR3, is DAMVIQNPRYQVTQFGKPVTLSCSQTLNHNVMYWYQQKSSQAPKLLFHYYDKDFNNEADTPDNFQSRRPNTSFCFLDIRSPGLGDTAMYLCATSNERGGGVKNIQYFGAGTRLSVL.